Below are 24 T cell receptor beta chains sequenced from a single sample in a study of T cells in Graves' hyperthyroidism and ophthalmopathy. Amplified TCR beta CDR3 regions derived from RNA transcripts. HTBI primers were used for first-round RT-PCR of the TCR CDR3. MiXCR, applied by TCRdb to the multiplex PCR reads, yields one record per CDR3 protein. The data contain about 640,000 distinct CDR3 sequences, around 20% of them singletons. Sequenced input: blood. The receptor source for this set is a man younger than 45 with Graves' ophthalmopathy.

This clonotype was seen more than once but under ten times. The chain links TRBV30 to TRBJ2-3; D is possibly TRBD1 or TRBD2 (5 bases each). This CDR3 contains 15 residues. With 0 bases removed from V and 6 bases from J, the gap between germline ends came to 16 bases. CDR1 and CDR2 (germline): GTSNPN, SVGIG (reference sequence). CDR3 loop: CAWSVGTALRDTQYF. The CDR3 DNA is TGTGCCTGGAGTGTAGGGACCGCCCTGCGGGATACGCAGTATTTT.

This clonotype was recorded many times. The chain combines TRBV28 with TRBJ1-2; D not resolved. The CDR3 has 13 amino acids. The V end lost 4 bases, the J end lost 4 bases, and 10 bases lay between the germline ends. Germline assignment: CDR1 MDHEN and CDR2 SYDVKM. The CDR3 DNA follows: TGTGCCAGCAGTTCTGGGGAATCCTATGGCTACACCTTC. This gives the protein CASSSGESYGYTF.

Only a few counts were recorded for this clonotype. This rearrangement joins TRBV28 to TRBJ2-4; D not resolved. Between the trimmed V and J ends, which lost 5 bases and 0 bases, there was a span of 11 bases. The germline V gene encodes CDR1 MDHEN and CDR2 SYDVKM. The CDR3 has 15 amino acids. CDR3 region: CASSPLSVAKNIQYF. As DNA, the CDR3 is TGTGCCAGCAGTCCGTTATCTGTAGCCAAAAACATTCAGTACTTC.

The sample holds a few counts of this clonotype. This chain connects TRBV12-3 or TRBV12-4 to TRBJ2-3; 8 nucleotides align to TRBD2. The CDR3 totals 16 residues. J gave up 2 bases and V 5 bases, and 9 bases lay outside the gene matches. CDR3: CASSPPTSENTDTQYF. CDR3 nucleotide sequence: TGTGCCAGCAGTCCCCCGACTAGCGAGAACACAGATACGCAGTATTTT.

A single count supports this clonotype. This clone may be a read error of a much larger clone one base away. The gene calls are TRBV27 and TRBJ2-1; 10 bases match TRBD2. Per germline, CDR1 MNHEY and CDR2 SMNVEV (reference sequence). The CDR3 is 19 residues long. CDR3 sequence reads: CAGSPGTVTLAGVFDEQFF. The DNA of the CDR3 is TGTGCCGGCAGCCCAGGGACAGTTACGCTAGCGGGAGTATTCGATGAGCAGTTCTTC.

In this sample, this clonotype turned up a few times. The chain is built from TRBV7-8 and TRBJ2-7, with TRBD2 matching over 7 bases. The ends lost 4 bases at V and 3 bases at J; junction bases unmatched: 9. Germline V lookup: CDR1 SGHVS, CDR2 FQNEAQ. The CDR3 is 15 amino acids. CDR3 amino acids: CASSSVAGKIYEQYF. The CDR3, as DNA: TGTGCCAGCAGCTCAGTAGCGGGCAAAATCTACGAGCAGTACTTC.

The V and J genes are TRBV20-1 and TRBJ2-1; TRBD2 aligns across 11 bases. The CDR3 runs to 13 residues. From germline, CDR1 is DFQATT and CDR2 SNEGSKA (reference sequence). Unmatched junction bases numbered 6, after V lost 7 bases and J lost 7 bases. The CDR3 spells CSVPGLAVNEQFF. CDR3 coding DNA: TGCAGTGTTCCGGGACTAGCGGTTAATGAGCAGTTCTTC.

Comments on this clonotype: A much more abundant neighbour one base away suggests this may be a read error. This chain links TRBV5-5 with TRBJ1-6; D is uncertain. The germline V gene encodes CDR1 SGHKS and CDR2 YYEKEE (reference sequence). V was cut by 2 bases and J by 0 bases, with 6 bases left in between. This CDR3 has 15 residues. CDR3 loop: CASSFGSSYNSPLHF. CDR3 nucleotide sequence: TGTGCCAGCAGCTTCGGAAGCTCCTATAATTCACCCCTCCACTTT.

V gene TRBV30 combines with J gene TRBJ2-7, with D hard to call. V was shortened by 0 bases and J by 4 bases, with 7 bases between the two germline ends. Germline assignment: CDR1 GTSNPN and CDR2 SVGIG (reference sequence). CDR3 size: 12 residues. CDR3 loop: CAWSVSRYEQYF. The CDR3, as DNA: TGTGCCTGGAGTGTTAGCCGGTACGAGCAGTACTTC.

The chain uses TRBV5-5 and TRBJ1-4; the D is unclear. Trimming stripped 2 bases from V and 1 base from J, with 6 bases between. Germline values: CDR1 SGHKS, CDR2 YYEKEE (reference sequence). The CDR3 extends over 14 amino acids. Here the CDR3 DNA reads TGTGCCAGCAGCTTCGTAGTAACTAATGAAAAACTGTTTTTT. It is translated as CASSFVVTNEKLFF.

The chain employs TRBV14 and TRBJ2-6; perhaps TRBD1 as D (6 bases). The germline V and J ends were trimmed by 2 bases and 0 bases, with 17 bases remaining between them. CDR3 length: 19 residues. Looked up from germline, CDR1 is SGHDN and CDR2 is FVKESK. The DNA for the CDR3 is TGTGCCAGCAGCCAACTTCCGGGACACCACTTCTCTGGGGCCAACGTCCTGACTTTC. It is translated as CASSQLPGHHFSGANVLTF.

This clonotype was detected only a few times. The chain uses TRBV27 and TRBJ1-5; no clear D. Trimming shortened V by 4 bases and J by 7 bases, and 17 bases separated the two germline ends. This CDR3 has 15 amino acids. Germline V gene lookup returns CDR1 MNHEY and CDR2 SMNVEV (reference sequence). The CDR3 loop is CASSSEGSPGQPQHF. For the CDR3, the DNA is TGTGCCAGCAGTTCCGAAGGGAGTCCGGGGCAGCCCCAGCATTTT.

The rearrangement links TRBV7-9 to TRBJ2-3; TRBD2 aligns across 9 bases. Germline CDR1 SEHNR, CDR2 FQNEAQ (reference sequence). Germline trimming cut 5 bases from V and 0 bases from J; bases unmatched to any gene: 6. This CDR3 has 16 amino acids. The CDR3 DNA sequence: TGTGCCAGCAGCACGGGACTAGCCGTCAGCACAGATACGCAGTATTTT. It codes for CASSTGLAVSTDTQYF.

The J gene is TRBJ2-2, the V gene TRBV6-1; tentatively, D is TRBD1 (5 bases). The germline V gene has CDR1 MNHNS and CDR2 SASEGT. The length of the CDR3 is 14 residues. The V and J ends lost 5 bases and 4 bases respectively, with 11 bases between them. CDR3 residues: CASSYHDSTGELFF. CDR3 bases: TGTGCCAGCAGTTATCATGACAGCACCGGGGAGCTGTTTTTT.

This clonotype was detected many times. The V call is TRBV6-2 or TRBV6-3, the J call TRBJ1-5, with D uncertain. The germline CDR1 and CDR2 sequences are MNHEY and SVGEGT. The V end lost 3 bases, the J end lost 2 bases, and 8 bases lay between the germline ends. The CDR3 consists of 14 residues. The CDR3 is CASSYRGGNQPQHF. CDR3 bases: TGTGCCAGCAGTTATAGAGGAGGCAATCAGCCCCAGCATTTT.

This clonotype was detected only a few times. This rearrangement joins TRBV13 to TRBJ2-1; D is unclear. Germline CDR1 reads PRHDT; CDR2 reads FYEKMQ (reference sequence). The V end lost 7 bases, the J end lost 6 bases, and 19 bases lay between the germline ends. The CDR3 consists of 15 residues. The DNA of the CDR3 is TGTGCCAGCAATATAGGGCAGTCAGTAGGCAATGAGCAGTTCTTC. This encodes CASNIGQSVGNEQFF.

This clonotype was detected a few times. The chain employs TRBV6-9 and TRBJ1-2, with TRBD1 identical over 9 bases. Per germline, CDR1 MNHGY and CDR2 SVAAGI. The V segment lost 3 bases and the J segment 7 bases; nucleotides outside the gene matches: 6. The CDR3 is 14 residues long. The CDR3 loop reads CASSYDRGDSGYTF. CDR3 DNA sequence: TGTGCCAGCAGTTACGACAGGGGGGATAGTGGCTACACCTTC.

This rearrangement joins TRBV12-3 or TRBV12-4 to TRBJ2-4; no reliable D call. The germline V and J ends were trimmed by 3 bases and 6 bases, with 9 bases remaining between them. The CDR3 length is 13 residues. CDR3 amino acids: CASSFKGSNIQYF. CDR3 DNA sequence: TGTGCCAGCAGTTTTAAGGGTTCAAACATTCAGTACTTC.

This clonotype was detected many times. The chain has TRBV24-1 and TRBJ2-1; perhaps TRBD2 as D (5 bases). CDR3 length: 16 residues. Trimming removed 0 bases from V and 5 bases from J, with 13 bases in between. CDR1 is KGHDR and CDR2 is SFDVKD in the germline V gene. The CDR3 reads CATSDLRYGVDNEQFF. In DNA form, the CDR3 reads TGTGCCACCAGTGATTTGCGGTACGGGGTAGACAATGAGCAGTTCTTC.

V usage is TRBV10-3 and J usage is TRBJ1-2; a possible D gene is TRBD1 (5 bases). CDR3 size: 15 residues. Germline loops: CDR1 ENHRY, CDR2 SYGVKD. Trimming took off 5 bases at V and 7 bases at J, with 20 bases between the two ends. Here the CDR3 reads CAISSSGTQSGGYTF. The CDR3 DNA sequence: TGTGCCATCAGTTCCTCCGGGACTCAGTCGGGTGGCTACACCTTC.

There are a few counts of this clonotype. The rearrangement links TRBV15 to TRBJ2-7; TRBD1 matches 10 bases. Losses at the gene ends were 2 bases for V and 5 bases for J; bases not matched to a gene: 12. CDR3 length equals 17 residues. Germline-derived CDR1 and CDR2 are LNHNV and YYDKDF (reference sequence). The CDR3 is CATSRKGGTGAFHEQYF. DNA of the CDR3: TGTGCCACCAGCAGAAAAGGCGGGACAGGGGCTTTCCACGAGCAGTACTTC.

The chain combines TRBV24-1 with TRBJ2-2, with D hard to call. This CDR3 region has 14 residues. Germline lookup yields CDR1 KGHDR and CDR2 SFDVKD. V lost 3 bases and J lost 5, with 9 bases in between. The CDR3 sequence: CATSDGRITGELFF. The CDR3 DNA follows: TGTGCCACCAGTGATGGCAGGATTACCGGGGAGCTGTTTTTT.

The CDR3 region is CSAPGQGGTETQYF. As DNA, the CDR3 is TGCAGTGCACCGGGACAGGGAGGGACAGAGACCCAGTACTTC. V is TRBV20-1 and J is TRBJ2-5; 9 positions match TRBD1. Germline lookup yields CDR1 DFQATT and CDR2 SNEGSKA (reference sequence). Trimming took 6 bases from V and 4 from J; bases not matched to a gene: 9. The CDR3 is 14 amino acids.

This clonotype showed up just a few times. The CDR3 loop is CASSEEGTNYGYTF. In DNA form, the CDR3 reads TGCGCCAGCAGTGAAGAGGGGACTAACTATGGCTACACCTTC. The chain uses TRBV10-2 and TRBJ1-2; possible D gene TRBD1, 5 bases. V shed 3 bases and J shed 0 bases, with 8 bases lying between them. This CDR3 has 14 amino acids. Per the germline V gene, CDR1 is WSHSY and CDR2 is SAAADI.